The 29 T cell receptor beta chains listed next were all sequenced from one sample in a study of blood T cell repertoires in COVID-19. Clones were sequenced by immunoSEQ multiplex PCR, and TCRdb holds only the in-frame ones, with some missing. The sample consists of over 200,000 clones, 85% to 90% of them appearing once. The sample taken for sequencing was peripheral blood. All receptors derive from a woman in her sixties with acute or convalescent COVID-19.

The V call is TRBV25-1, the J call TRBJ1-2; unclear D gene. Trimming took off 2 bases at V and 8 bases at J, with 21 bases between the two ends. This CDR3 contains 16 residues. The germline CDR1 and CDR2 sequences are MGHDK and SYGVNS. DNA of the CDR3: TGTGCCAGCAGTGAAATCGATATCAACAGCCTCAACGGCTACACCTTC. Protein sequence: CASSEIDINSLNGYTF.

The chain carries TRBV6-1 and TRBJ1-1; 11 bases fit TRBD1. Germline CDR1 reads MNHNS; CDR2 reads SASEGT. CDR3 length: 16 amino acids. Trimming at V came to 4 bases and at J to 1 base, leaving 5 bases not matched to a gene. The CDR3 region has the DNA TGTGCCAGCAGTGCTGGACAGGGGGCTGGGAACACTGAAGCTTTCTTT. This encodes CASSAGQGAGNTEAFF.

The genes are TRBV9 and TRBJ2-3; 8 bases are a match to TRBD2. Germline V CDR1 and CDR2: SGDLS, YYNGEE. The length of the CDR3 is 16 residues. J was trimmed by 5 bases and V by 4 bases; bases with no gene match: 12. The CDR3 spells CASSPRTGGAGDTQYF. CDR3 DNA: TGTGCCAGCAGCCCTCGGACGGGAGGGGCCGGAGATACGCAGTATTTT.

The chain links TRBV30 to TRBJ1-2, with D unresolved. Trimming left V 3 bases short and J 4 bases short, with 18 bases between. The CDR3 is made up of 15 amino acids. Per the germline V gene, CDR1 is GTSNPN and CDR2 is SVGIG (reference sequence). The CDR3 loop reads CAWSPGLEEGYGYTF. Here the CDR3 DNA reads TGTGCCTGGAGCCCAGGACTGGAAGAAGGCTATGGCTACACCTTC.

This clone appeared a few times. The chain couples TRBV7-3 to TRBJ2-3; 8 bases agree with TRBD1. The J segment lost 4 bases and the V segment lost 5 bases, leaving 8 bases of the junction unmatched. The CDR3 is made up of 15 amino acids. Germline-derived CDR1 and CDR2 are SGHTA and FQGTGA. CDR3 DNA: TGTGCCAGCAGCCCTGTTCGGACAGGGCCAGATACGCAGTATTTT. Translating gives CASSPVRTGPDTQYF.

J is TRBJ2-1 and V is TRBV5-1; TRBD2 matches at 11 bases. The CDR3 runs to 17 residues. Germline V gives CDR1 SGHRS, CDR2 YFSETQ. Trimming cost V 4 bases and J 8 bases; bases outside gene matches: 14. For the CDR3, the DNA is TGCGCCAGCAGCCCCGCGGTACTAGCGGGAGTAGCGGATGAGCAGTTCTTC. Translation: CASSPAVLAGVADEQFF.

This chain connects TRBV19 to TRBJ1-1; the D gene is possibly TRBD1 (5 bases). V was trimmed by 6 bases and J by 10 bases, leaving 18 bases between them. The CDR3 is 13 amino acids. Germline V lookup: CDR1 LNHDA, CDR2 SQIVND (reference sequence). The CDR3 coding sequence is TGTGCCAGTAGAACAGACAGCCCCAAGGGAGCTTTCTTT. Translation gives CASRTDSPKGAFF.

The chain joins TRBV24-1 to TRBJ2-1; D not resolved. The germline V and J ends were trimmed by 1 base and 0 bases, with 9 bases remaining between them. Germline V gene lookup returns CDR1 KGHDR and CDR2 SFDVKD. This CDR3 spans 16 amino acids. The CDR3 DNA sequence: TGTGCCACCAGTGATTTTGGCGGTAGCTCCTACAATGAGCAGTTCTTC. The encoded protein is CATSDFGGSSYNEQFF.

The chain joins TRBV11-2 to TRBJ2-5; tentatively, D is TRBD2 (7 bases). CDR1 and CDR2 (germline): SGHAT, FQNNGV. Trimming took 3 bases from V and 5 from J, leaving 22 bases between them. The CDR3 consists of 17 residues. The DNA for the CDR3 is TGTGCCAGCAGCTTCCGGGGGGCAGGGGAGGGTTTGGAGACCCAGTACTTC. Translated: CASSFRGAGEGLETQYF.

CDR3 nucleotide sequence: TGTGCCAGTAGTATAGATGGACAGGGTACCGCCTATGGCTACACCTTC. Translating it yields CASSIDGQGTAYGYTF. The genes are TRBV19 and TRBJ1-2; 8 positions agree with TRBD1. In germline, CDR1 is LNHDA, CDR2 SQIVND (reference sequence). This CDR3 spans 16 amino acids. V shed 0 bases and J 4 bases; nucleotides not matched to a gene: 7.

This chain uses TRBV11-2 with TRBJ2-7; D gene ambiguous. Germline assignment: CDR1 SGHAT and CDR2 FQNNGV. V lost 1 base and J lost 6, with 4 bases in between. CDR3 length equals 11 residues. The DNA of the CDR3 is TGTGCCAGCAGCTTAGGGCCCGAGCAGTACTTC. Its protein is CASSLGPEQYF. Using reference TRBV11-2 and TRBJ2-7 for the parts outside the CDR3, the full variable domain is EAGVAQSPRYKIIEKRQSVAFWCNPISGHATLYWYQQILGQGPKLLIQFQNNGVVDDSQLPKDRFSAERLKGVDSTLKIQPAKLEDSAVYLCASSLGPEQYFGPGTRLTVT.

The rearrangement links TRBV13 to TRBJ2-3; 12 bases line up with TRBD2. The J segment lost 5 bases and the V segment lost 5 bases, leaving 8 bases of the junction unmatched. This CDR3 is built from 16 residues. CDR1 and CDR2 (germline): PRHDT, FYEKMQ (reference sequence). Here the CDR3 reads CASSLRLAGVVDTQYF. The CDR3 bases are TGTGCCAGCAGCCTCAGACTAGCGGGAGTTGTAGATACGCAGTATTTT.

The chain carries TRBV5-4 and TRBJ1-2; 7 positions match TRBD1. Germline V gene lookup returns CDR1 SGHNT and CDR2 YYREEE (reference sequence). There are 14 residues in the CDR3. The J segment lost 0 bases and the V segment lost 3 bases, leaving 2 bases of the junction unmatched. CDR3 nucleotides: TGTGCCAGCAGCTCGGGACAGACTAACTATGGCTACACCTTC. Its translation is CASSSGQTNYGYTF.

The chain is built from TRBV9 and TRBJ2-2; D gene uncertain. The CDR3 has 12 residues. Germline V gene data show CDR1 as SGDLS and CDR2 as YYNGEE. V lost 0 bases and J lost 8, with 5 bases in between. Here the CDR3 reads CASSVARGELFF. CDR3 coding DNA: TGTGCCAGCAGCGTAGCCAGAGGGGAGCTGTTTTTT.

The V and J genes are TRBV6-1 and TRBJ1-3, with a weak D call TRBD1 (6 bases). CDR3 length equals 14 residues. V gave up 3 bases and J gave up 4 bases, with 10 bases separating them. CDR1 is MNHNS and CDR2 is SASEGT in the germline V gene. The CDR3 DNA is TGTGCCAGCAGTGAGGGCAGGGGAGGAAACACCATATATTTT. As protein: CASSEGRGGNTIYF.

This chain links TRBV28 with TRBJ2-3; TRBD2 matches 11 bases. V gave up 5 bases and J gave up 4 bases; unmatched junction bases: 8. This CDR3 has 16 amino acids. Germline CDR1 reads MDHEN; CDR2 reads SYDVKM. DNA of the CDR3: TGTGCCAGCAGTATATTTAGCGGGAGGGCCCCAGATACGCAGTATTTT. Translated: CASSIFSGRAPDTQYF.

This clone was picked up one time. J is TRBJ2-5 and V is TRBV7-2; no clear D. This CDR3 is built from 15 residues. Germline V CDR1 and CDR2: SGHTA, FQGNSA. Trimming shortened V by 7 bases and J by 6 bases, and 21 bases separated the two germline ends. CDR3 sequence (DNA): TGTGCCAGCACTCACGAGGCCGAACTTATCCAGACCCAGTACTTC. Protein sequence: CASTHEAELIQTQYF.

The V and J genes are TRBV11-3 and TRBJ2-2; D is uncertain. Germline V gene sequence: CDR1 SGHNT, CDR2 YENEEA. The CDR3 totals 12 residues. Trimming removed 3 bases from V and 5 bases from J, with 4 bases in between. The CDR3 DNA reads as TGTGCCAGCAGCTTGGAGACCGGGGAGCTGTTTTTT. Translation: CASSLETGELFF.

The V gene is TRBV7-2, the J gene TRBJ1-3, with D possibly TRBD1 on 6 matching bases. Germline lookup yields CDR1 SGHTA and CDR2 FQGNSA. The CDR3 covers 15 residues. Trimming shortened V by 1 base and J by 8 bases, and 15 bases separated the two germline ends. CDR3 region: CASSLVYREGDTIYF. In nucleotides, the CDR3 is TGTGCCAGCAGCTTAGTGTACAGGGAGGGAGACACCATATATTTT. Together with reference TRBV7-2 and TRBJ1-3, the CDR3 gives the full variable domain: GAGVSQSPSNKVTEKGKDVELRCDPISGHTALYWYRQSLGQGLEFLIYFQGNSAPDKSGLPSDRFSAERTGGSVSTLTIQRTQQEDSAVYLCASSLVYREGDTIYFGEGSWLTVV.

The rearrangement uses TRBV2 and TRBJ1-5, with D possibly matching TRBD1 (5 bases). This CDR3 region has 14 residues. Per germline, CDR1 SNHLY and CDR2 FYNNEI. Trimming took 5 bases from V and 3 from J, leaving 11 bases between them. CDR3 in DNA: TGTGCCAGCAGTCTGGGGCCCATCAATCAGCCCCAGCATTTT. It yields the protein CASSLGPINQPQHF.

The rearrangement uses TRBV28 and TRBJ2-1, with 9 bases aligning to TRBD2. This CDR3 has 16 amino acids. Germline V gene sequence: CDR1 MDHEN, CDR2 SYDVKM. J lost 9 bases, V lost 4 bases, and 13 bases had no gene match. CDR3 DNA sequence: TGTGCCAGCAGTTCCCCGGGACTAGCAGGTGGAAGTGAGCAGTTCTTC. This gives the protein CASSSPGLAGGSEQFF.

The chain carries TRBV4-3 and TRBJ1-4; TRBD1 matches 9 bases. V gave up 0 bases and J gave up 7 bases; unmatched junction bases: 15. Germline lookup yields CDR1 LGHNA and CDR2 YSLEER. This CDR3 has 19 residues. CDR3 bases: TGCGCCAGCAGCCAAGATTGGAACAGGGGGCGCGTCTATAGTGAAAAACTGTTTTTT. This encodes CASSQDWNRGRVYSEKLFF.

V gene TRBV7-2 combines with J gene TRBJ1-2, with unresolved D. V was pared by 1 base and J by 13 bases, with 16 bases between. Germline V lookup: CDR1 SGHTA, CDR2 FQGNSA. This CDR3 comprises 13 residues. The CDR3 loop is CASSLGRSSASTF. The CDR3 DNA is TGTGCCAGCAGCTTAGGTCGGAGTTCGGCGAGCACCTTC.

The J gene is TRBJ2-7, the V gene TRBV12-5; 7 bases map to TRBD1. Germline CDR1 LGHNT, CDR2 FRNRAP. The CDR3 loop spans 14 amino acids. V shed 7 bases, J shed 2 bases, and the junction held 8 bases outside the gene matches. The CDR3 region is CASARDSLTYEQYF. CDR3 coding DNA: TGTGCTAGTGCCCGGGACAGCCTCACCTACGAGCAGTACTTC.

This sequence joins TRBV24-1 and TRBJ2-3; D remains unclear. Trimming shortened V by 3 bases and J by 3 bases, and 6 bases separated the two germline ends. The germline CDR1 and CDR2 sequences are KGHDR and SFDVKD. The CDR3 extends over 13 amino acids. CDR3 nucleotides: TGTGCCACCAGTGATGCTAGGACAGATACGCAGTATTTT. This gives the protein CATSDARTDTQYF.

CDR3 residues: CASSLAAGGNTGELFF. In DNA form, the CDR3 reads TGTGCCAGCAGCTTAGCTGCGGGGGGGAACACCGGGGAGCTGTTTTTT. The V gene is TRBV7-6, the J gene TRBJ2-2; 8 bases line up with TRBD2. Germline V gene lookup returns CDR1 SGHVS and CDR2 FNYEAQ. V trimming: 0 bases; J trimming: 1 base; junction bases outside the gene matches: 1. The length of the CDR3 is 16 residues.

The chain has TRBV5-5 and TRBJ2-4; a weak D match, TRBD1 (6 bases). Germline CDR1 is SGHKS and CDR2 is YYEKEE (reference sequence). The CDR3 is made up of 15 amino acids. Trimming cost V 1 base and J 7 bases, with 15 bases left between them. The CDR3 coding sequence is TGTGCCAGCAGCTTGTTGATGGCAGGGGTGAACATTCAGTACTTC. It codes for CASSLLMAGVNIQYF.

V usage is TRBV30 and J usage is TRBJ1-6; 12 nucleotides agree with TRBD1. The junction had 6 bases not matched to a gene; V was cut back by 2 bases and J by 4 bases. Looked up from germline, CDR1 is GTSNPN and CDR2 is SVGIG (reference sequence). The CDR3 consists of 17 residues. CDR3 sequence (DNA): TGTGCCTGGAGTCCCGGGACAGGGGGCTTTTATAATTCACCCCTCCACTTT. It is translated as CAWSPGTGGFYNSPLHF.

The V and J genes are TRBV4-1 and TRBJ2-7; possibly TRBD2 for D (5 bases). V was clipped by 4 bases and J by 3 bases, with 19 bases between them. The CDR3 is 16 residues long. Germline CDR1 reads MGHRA; CDR2 reads YSYEKL. CDR3 in amino acids: CASSPEGEFNFYEQYF. CDR3 nucleotide sequence: TGCGCCAGCAGCCCCGAGGGCGAGTTCAACTTCTACGAGCAGTACTTC.